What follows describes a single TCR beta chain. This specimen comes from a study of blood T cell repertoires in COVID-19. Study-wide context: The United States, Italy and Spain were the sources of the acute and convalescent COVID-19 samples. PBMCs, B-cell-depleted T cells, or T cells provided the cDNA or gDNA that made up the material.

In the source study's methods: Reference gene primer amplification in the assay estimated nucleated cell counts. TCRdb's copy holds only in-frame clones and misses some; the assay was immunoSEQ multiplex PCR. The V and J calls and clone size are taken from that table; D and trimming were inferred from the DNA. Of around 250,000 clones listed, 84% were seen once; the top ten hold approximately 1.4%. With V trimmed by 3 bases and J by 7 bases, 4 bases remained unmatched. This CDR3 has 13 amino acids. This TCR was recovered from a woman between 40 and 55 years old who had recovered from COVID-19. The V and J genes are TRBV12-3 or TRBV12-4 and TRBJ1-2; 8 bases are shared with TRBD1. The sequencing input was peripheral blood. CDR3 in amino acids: CASSFQGATGYTF. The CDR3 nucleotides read TGTGCCAGCAGTTTTCAGGGGGCAACTGGCTACACCTTC.